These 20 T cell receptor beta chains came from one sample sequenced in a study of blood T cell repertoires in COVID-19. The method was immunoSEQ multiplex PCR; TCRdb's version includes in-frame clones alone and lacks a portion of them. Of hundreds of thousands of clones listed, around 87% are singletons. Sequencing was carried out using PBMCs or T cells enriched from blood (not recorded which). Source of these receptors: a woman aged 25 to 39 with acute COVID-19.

CDR3 sequence: CASSLGGADYGYTF. The CDR3 nucleotides are TGTGCCAGCAGCTTGGGTGGGGCAGACTATGGCTACACCTTC. The J gene is TRBJ1-2, the V gene TRBV5-6; weak D call: TRBD1 (5 bases). Germline CDR1 reads SGHDT; CDR2 reads YYEEEE. The CDR3 has 14 amino acids. V dropped 0 bases and J dropped 3 bases, with 9 bases sitting between them.

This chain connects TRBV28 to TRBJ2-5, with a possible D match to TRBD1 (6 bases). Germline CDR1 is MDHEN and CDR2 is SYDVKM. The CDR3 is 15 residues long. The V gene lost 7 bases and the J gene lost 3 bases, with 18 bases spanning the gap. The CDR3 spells CASKGTPMSEETQYF. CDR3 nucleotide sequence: TGTGCCAGCAAGGGGACACCTATGAGTGAAGAGACCCAGTACTTC.

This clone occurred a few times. CDR3 loop: CASSPRGSTGATPDTQYF. The CDR3 nucleotides read TGTGCCAGCTCACCACGAGGATCTACAGGGGCGACCCCCGATACGCAGTATTTT. V usage is TRBV18 and J usage is TRBJ2-3; 7 bases line up with TRBD1. The germline V gene has CDR1 KGHSH and CDR2 LQKENI. The V gene end was trimmed by 1 base and the J gene end by 6 bases; junction bases not matched to a gene: 16. This CDR3 comprises 18 residues.

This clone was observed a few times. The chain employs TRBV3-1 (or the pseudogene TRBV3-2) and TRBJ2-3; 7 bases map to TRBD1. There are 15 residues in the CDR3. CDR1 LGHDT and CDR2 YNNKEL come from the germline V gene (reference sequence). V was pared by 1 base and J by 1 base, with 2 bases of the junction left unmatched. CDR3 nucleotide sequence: TGTGCCAGCAGCCAAGGACAGGGTCGCACAGATACGCAGTATTTT. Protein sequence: CASSQGQGRTDTQYF.

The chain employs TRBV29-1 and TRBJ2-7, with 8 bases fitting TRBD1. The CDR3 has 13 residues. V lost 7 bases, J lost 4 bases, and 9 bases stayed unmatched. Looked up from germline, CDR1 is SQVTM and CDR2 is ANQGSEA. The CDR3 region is CSAKKGQDYEQYF. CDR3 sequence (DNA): TGCAGCGCCAAAAAGGGACAGGATTACGAGCAGTACTTC.

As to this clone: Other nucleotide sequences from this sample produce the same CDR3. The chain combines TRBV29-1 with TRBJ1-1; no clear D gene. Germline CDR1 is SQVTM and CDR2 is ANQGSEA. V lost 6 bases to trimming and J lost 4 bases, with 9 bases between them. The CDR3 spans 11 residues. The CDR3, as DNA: TGCAGCGTGTCGGGAATCACTGAAGCTTTCTTT. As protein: CSVSGITEAFF.

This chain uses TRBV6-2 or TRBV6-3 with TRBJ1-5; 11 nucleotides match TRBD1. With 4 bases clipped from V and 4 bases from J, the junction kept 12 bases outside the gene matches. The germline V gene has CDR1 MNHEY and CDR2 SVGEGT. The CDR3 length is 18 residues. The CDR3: CASSSEDRGRVHNQPQHF. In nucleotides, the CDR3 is TGTGCCAGCAGTTCCGAGGACAGGGGGCGTGTCCATAATCAGCCCCAGCATTTT.

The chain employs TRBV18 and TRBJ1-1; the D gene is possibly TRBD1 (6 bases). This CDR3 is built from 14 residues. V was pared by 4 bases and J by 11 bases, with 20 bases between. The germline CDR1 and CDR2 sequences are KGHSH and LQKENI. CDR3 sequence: CASSRLGTREVAFF. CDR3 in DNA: TGTGCCAGCTCACGACTCGGGACACGGGAGGTCGCTTTCTTT.

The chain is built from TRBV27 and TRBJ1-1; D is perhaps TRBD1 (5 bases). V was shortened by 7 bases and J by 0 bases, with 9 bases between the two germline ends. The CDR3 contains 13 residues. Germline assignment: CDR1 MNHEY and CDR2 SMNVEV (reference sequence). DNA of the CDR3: TGTGCCAGCATCGACAGATTGAACACTGAAGCTTTCTTT. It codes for CASIDRLNTEAFF.

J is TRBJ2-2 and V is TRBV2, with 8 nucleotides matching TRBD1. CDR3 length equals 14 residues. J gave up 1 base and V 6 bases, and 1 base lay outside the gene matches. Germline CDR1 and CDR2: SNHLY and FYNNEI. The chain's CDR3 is CASRGQVNTGELFF. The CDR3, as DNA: TGTGCCAGCAGGGGACAGGTGAACACCGGGGAGCTGTTTTTT. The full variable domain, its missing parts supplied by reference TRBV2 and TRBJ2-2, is EPEVTQTPSHQVTQMGQEVILRCVPISNHLYFYWYRQILGQKVEFLVSFYNNEISEKSEIFDDQFSVERPDGSNFTLKIRSTKLEDSAMYFCASRGQVNTGELFFGEGSRLTVL.

CDR3: CASRPHPVAGNEQYF. CDR3 DNA: TGTGCCAGCAGACCCCACCCGGTAGCGGGGAACGAGCAGTACTTC. The chain has TRBV7-6 and TRBJ2-7; 8 bases are shared with TRBD2. J gave up 5 bases and V 6 bases, and 12 bases lay outside the gene matches. The CDR3 is made up of 15 amino acids. CDR1 is SGHVS, CDR2 FNYEAQ, per germline.

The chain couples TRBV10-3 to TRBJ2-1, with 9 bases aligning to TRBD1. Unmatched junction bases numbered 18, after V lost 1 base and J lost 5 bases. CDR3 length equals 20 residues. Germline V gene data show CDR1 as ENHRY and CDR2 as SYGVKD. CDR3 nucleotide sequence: TGTGCCATCAGTGAGTTCGGACAGGGGACGGCCCAGGCTTTGGACAATGAGCAGTTCTTC. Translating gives CAISEFGQGTAQALDNEQFF.

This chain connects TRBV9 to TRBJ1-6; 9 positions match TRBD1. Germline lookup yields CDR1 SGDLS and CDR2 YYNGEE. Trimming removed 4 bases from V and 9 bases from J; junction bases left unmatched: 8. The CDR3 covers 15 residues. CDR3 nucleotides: TGTGCCAGCAGCTTTACCGGGACAGGGACTTCACCCCTCCACTTT. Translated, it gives CASSFTGTGTSPLHF.

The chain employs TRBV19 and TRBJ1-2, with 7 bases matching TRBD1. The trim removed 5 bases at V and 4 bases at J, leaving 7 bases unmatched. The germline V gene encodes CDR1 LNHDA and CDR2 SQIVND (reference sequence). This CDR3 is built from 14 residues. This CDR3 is CASSGWDRTYGYTF. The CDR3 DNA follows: TGTGCCAGTAGTGGTTGGGACAGAACCTATGGCTACACCTTC.

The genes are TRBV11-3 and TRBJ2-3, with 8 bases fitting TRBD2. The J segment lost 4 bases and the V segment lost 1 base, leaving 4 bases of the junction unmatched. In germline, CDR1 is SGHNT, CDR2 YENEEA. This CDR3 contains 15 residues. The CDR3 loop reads CASSLGGRWADTQYF. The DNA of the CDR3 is TGTGCCAGCAGCTTAGGCGGGAGGTGGGCAGATACGCAGTATTTT.

CDR3 bases: TGTGCCAGCAGCCAAGTGGGGGGGCTGAAAGAGACCCAGTACTTC. Residues: CASSQVGGLKETQYF. J is TRBJ2-5 and V is TRBV3-1 (or the pseudogene TRBV3-2); the D gene is possibly TRBD2 (7 bases). Germline CDR1 reads LGHDT; CDR2 reads YNNKEL (reference sequence). The CDR3 is 15 residues long. Deletions cut 1 base from V and 3 bases from J, with 12 bases between.

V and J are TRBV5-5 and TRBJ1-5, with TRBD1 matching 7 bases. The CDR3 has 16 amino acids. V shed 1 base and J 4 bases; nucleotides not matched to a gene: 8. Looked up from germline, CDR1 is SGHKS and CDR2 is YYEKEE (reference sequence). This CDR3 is CASSLNPGGVNQPQHF. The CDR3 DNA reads TGTGCCAGCAGCTTGAATCCAGGGGGTGTAAATCAGCCCCAGCATTTT.

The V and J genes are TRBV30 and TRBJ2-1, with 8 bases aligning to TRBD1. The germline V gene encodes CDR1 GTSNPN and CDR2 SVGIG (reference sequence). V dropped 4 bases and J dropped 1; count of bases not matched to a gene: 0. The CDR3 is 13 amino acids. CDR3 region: CAWNRGSYNEQFF. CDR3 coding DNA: TGTGCCTGGAACAGGGGGTCCTACAATGAGCAGTTCTTC.

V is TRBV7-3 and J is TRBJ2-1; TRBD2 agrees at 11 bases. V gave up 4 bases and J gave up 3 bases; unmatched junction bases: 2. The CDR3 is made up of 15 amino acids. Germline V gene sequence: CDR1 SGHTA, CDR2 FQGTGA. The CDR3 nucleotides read TGTGCCAGCAGCTCTAGCGGGAGGAGCTACAATGAGCAGTTCTTC. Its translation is CASSSSGRSYNEQFF.

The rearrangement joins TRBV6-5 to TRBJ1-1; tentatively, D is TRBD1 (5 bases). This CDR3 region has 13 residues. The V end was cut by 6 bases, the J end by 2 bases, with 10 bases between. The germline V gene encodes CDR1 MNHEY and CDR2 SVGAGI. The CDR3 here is CASSRDENTEAFF. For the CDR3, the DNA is TGTGCCAGCAGCAGGGATGAAAACACTGAAGCTTTCTTT.